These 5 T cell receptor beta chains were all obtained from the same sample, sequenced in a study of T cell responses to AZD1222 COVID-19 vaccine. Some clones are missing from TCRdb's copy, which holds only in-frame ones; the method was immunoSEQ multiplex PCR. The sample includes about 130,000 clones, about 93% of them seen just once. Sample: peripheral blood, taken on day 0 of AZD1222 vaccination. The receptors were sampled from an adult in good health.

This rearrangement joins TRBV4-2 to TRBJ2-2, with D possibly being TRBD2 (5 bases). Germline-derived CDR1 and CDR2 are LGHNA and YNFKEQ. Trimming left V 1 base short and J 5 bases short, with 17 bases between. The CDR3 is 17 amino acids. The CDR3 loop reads CASSQGIGGGRTGELFF. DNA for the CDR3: TGTGCCAGCAGCCAAGGTATAGGCGGAGGTCGGACCGGGGAGCTGTTTTTT.

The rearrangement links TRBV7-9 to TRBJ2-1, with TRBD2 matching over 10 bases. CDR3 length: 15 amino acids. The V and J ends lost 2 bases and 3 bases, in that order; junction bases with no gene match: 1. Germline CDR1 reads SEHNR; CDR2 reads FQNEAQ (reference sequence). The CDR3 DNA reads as TGTGCCAGCAGCTTACTAGCGGGAGTCTACAATGAGCAGTTCTTC. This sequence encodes CASSLLAGVYNEQFF.

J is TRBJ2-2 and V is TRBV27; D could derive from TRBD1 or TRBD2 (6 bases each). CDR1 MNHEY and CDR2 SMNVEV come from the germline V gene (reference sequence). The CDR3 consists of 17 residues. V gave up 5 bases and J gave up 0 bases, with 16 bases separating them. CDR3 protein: CASSQGGWATNTGELFF. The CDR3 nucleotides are TGTGCCAGCAGTCAAGGGGGGTGGGCGACGAACACCGGGGAGCTGTTTTTT.

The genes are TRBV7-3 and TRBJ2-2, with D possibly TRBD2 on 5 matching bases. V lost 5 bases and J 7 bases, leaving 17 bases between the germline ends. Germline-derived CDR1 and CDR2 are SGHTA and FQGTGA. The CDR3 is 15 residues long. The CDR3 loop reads CASSPGPTGNGELFF. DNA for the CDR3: TGTGCCAGCAGCCCGGGCCCAACCGGGAACGGGGAGCTGTTTTTT.

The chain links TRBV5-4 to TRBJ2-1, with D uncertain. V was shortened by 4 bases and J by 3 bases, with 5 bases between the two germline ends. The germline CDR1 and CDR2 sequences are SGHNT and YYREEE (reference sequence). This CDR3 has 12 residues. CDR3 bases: TGTGCCAGCAGCGTGGACTACAATGAGCAGTTCTTC. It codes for CASSVDYNEQFF. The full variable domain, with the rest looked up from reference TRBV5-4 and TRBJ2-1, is ETGVTQSPTHLIKTRGQQVTLRCSSQSGHNTVSWYQQALGQGPQFIFQYYREEENGRGNFPPRFSGLQFPNYSSELNVNALELDDSALYLCASSVDYNEQFFGPGTRLTVL.